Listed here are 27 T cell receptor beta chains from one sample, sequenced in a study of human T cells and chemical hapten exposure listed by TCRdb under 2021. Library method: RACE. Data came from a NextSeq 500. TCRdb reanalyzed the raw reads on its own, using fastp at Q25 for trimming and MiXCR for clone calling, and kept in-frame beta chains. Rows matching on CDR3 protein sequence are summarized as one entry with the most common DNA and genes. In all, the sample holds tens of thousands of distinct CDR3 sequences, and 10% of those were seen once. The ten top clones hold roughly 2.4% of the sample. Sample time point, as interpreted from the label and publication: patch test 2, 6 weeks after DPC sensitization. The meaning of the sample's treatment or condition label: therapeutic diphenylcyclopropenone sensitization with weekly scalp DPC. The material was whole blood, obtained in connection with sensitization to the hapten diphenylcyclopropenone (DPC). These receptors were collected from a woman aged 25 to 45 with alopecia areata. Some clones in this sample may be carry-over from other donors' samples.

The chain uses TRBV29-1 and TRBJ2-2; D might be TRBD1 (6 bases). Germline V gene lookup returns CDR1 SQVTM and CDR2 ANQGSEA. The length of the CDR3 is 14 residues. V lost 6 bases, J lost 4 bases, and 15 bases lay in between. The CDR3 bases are TGCAGCGTCGCCAGGGGCGCCGGCACCGGGGAGCTGTTTTTT. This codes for CSVARGAGTGELFF.

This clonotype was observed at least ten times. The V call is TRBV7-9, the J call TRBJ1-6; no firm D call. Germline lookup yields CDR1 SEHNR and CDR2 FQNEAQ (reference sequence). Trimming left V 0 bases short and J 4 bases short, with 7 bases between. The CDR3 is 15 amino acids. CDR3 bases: TGTGCCAGCAGCTTAGCCCAGGTTTATAATTCACCCCTCCACTTT. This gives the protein CASSLAQVYNSPLHF.

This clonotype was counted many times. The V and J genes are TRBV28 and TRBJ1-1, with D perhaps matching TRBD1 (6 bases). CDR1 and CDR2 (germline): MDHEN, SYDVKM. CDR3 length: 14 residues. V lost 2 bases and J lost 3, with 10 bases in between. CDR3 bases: TGTGCCAGCAGTTTAGGGCAGGGGTACACTGAAGCTTTCTTT. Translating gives CASSLGQGYTEAFF.

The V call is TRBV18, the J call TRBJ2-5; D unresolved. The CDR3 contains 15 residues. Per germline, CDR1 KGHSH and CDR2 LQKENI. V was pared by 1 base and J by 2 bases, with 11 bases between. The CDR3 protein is CASSPRVIGQETQYF. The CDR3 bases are TGTGCCAGCTCACCACGTGTGATCGGGCAAGAGACCCAGTACTTC.

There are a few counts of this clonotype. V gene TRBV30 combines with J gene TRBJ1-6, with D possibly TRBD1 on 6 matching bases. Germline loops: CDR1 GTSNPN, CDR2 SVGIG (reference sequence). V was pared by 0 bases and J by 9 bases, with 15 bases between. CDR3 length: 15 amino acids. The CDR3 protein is CAWSVNLDSGSPLHF. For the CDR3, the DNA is TGTGCCTGGAGTGTAAATCTGGACAGCGGTTCACCCCTCCACTTT.

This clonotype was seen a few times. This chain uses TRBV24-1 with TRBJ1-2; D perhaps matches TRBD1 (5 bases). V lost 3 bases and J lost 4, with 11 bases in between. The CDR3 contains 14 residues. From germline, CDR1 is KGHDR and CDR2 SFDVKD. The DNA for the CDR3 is TGTGCCACCAGTGATCCGCAGGGTACCTATGGCTACACCTTC. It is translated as CATSDPQGTYGYTF.

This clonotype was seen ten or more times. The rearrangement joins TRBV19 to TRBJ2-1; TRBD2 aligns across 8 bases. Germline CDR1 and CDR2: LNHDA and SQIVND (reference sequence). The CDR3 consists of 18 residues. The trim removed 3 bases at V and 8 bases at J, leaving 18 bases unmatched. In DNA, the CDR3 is TGTGCCAGTAGTATCACCGCACATACTAGCGGAGGTATCGATGAGCAGTTCTTC. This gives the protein CASSITAHTSGGIDEQFF.

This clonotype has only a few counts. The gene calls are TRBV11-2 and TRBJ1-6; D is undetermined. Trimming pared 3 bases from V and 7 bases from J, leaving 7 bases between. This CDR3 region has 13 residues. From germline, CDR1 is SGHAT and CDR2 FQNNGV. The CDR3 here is CASSLDLNSPLHF. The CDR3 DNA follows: TGTGCCAGCAGCTTGGATCTAAATTCACCCCTCCACTTT.

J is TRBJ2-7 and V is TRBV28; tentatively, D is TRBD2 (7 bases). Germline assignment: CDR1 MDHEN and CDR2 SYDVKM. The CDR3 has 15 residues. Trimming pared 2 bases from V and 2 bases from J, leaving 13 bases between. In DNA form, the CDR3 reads TGTGCCAGCAGTTTAAGGGGGGGTCTGCCCTACGAGCAGTACTTC. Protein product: CASSLRGGLPYEQYF.

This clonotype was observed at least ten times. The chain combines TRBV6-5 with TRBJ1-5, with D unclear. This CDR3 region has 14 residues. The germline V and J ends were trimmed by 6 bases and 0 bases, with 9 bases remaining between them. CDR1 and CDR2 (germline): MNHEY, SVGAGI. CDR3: CASRSPHSNQPQHF. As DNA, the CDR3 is TGTGCCAGCAGGTCTCCACATAGCAATCAGCCCCAGCATTTT.

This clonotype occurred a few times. CDR3 sequence: CASRLTTRREAFF. In DNA form, the CDR3 reads TGTGCCAGCAGGTTGACGACGAGACGGGAAGCTTTCTTT. The chain recombines TRBV28 with TRBJ1-1; D not certain. Germline values: CDR1 MDHEN, CDR2 SYDVKM. Trimming took off 6 bases at V and 8 bases at J, with 16 bases between the two ends. This CDR3 spans 13 amino acids.

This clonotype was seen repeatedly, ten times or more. CDR3 region: CSVEDGTVLYGYTF. The CDR3 DNA is TGCAGCGTTGAAGATGGGACGGTCCTCTATGGCTACACCTTC. V usage is TRBV29-1 and J usage is TRBJ1-2; the D gene is possibly TRBD1 (5 bases). The CDR3 runs 14 residues. Trimming shortened V by 0 bases and J by 4 bases, and 12 bases separated the two germline ends. Germline V gives CDR1 SQVTM, CDR2 ANQGSEA.

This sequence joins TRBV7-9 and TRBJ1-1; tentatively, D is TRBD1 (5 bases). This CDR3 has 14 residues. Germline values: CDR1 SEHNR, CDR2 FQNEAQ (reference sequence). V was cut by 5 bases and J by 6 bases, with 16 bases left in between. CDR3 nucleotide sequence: TGTGCCAGCAGCCTGTTCAGGGAAATGGCTGAAGCTTTCTTT. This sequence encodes CASSLFREMAEAFF.

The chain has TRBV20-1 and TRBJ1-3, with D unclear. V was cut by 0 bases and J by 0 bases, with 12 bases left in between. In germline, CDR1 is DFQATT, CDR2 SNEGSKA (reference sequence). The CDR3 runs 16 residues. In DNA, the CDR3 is TGCAGTGCTAGAGATAACTCCGGCTCCTCTGGAAACACCATATATTTT. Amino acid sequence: CSARDNSGSSGNTIYF.

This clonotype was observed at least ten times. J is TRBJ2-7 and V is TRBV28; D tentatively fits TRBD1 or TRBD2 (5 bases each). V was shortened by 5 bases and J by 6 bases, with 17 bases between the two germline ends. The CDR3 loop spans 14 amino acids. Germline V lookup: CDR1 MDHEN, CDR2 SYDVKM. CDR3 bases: TGTGCCAGCAGTCCCCCCGTTAGAGGGGCCGAGCAGTACTTC. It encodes CASSPPVRGAEQYF.

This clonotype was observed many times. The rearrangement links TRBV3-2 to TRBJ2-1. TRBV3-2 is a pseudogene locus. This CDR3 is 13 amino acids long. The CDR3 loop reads CASSQVCDNEQFF. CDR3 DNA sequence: TGTGCCAGCAGCCAAGTGTGCGACAATGAGCAGTTCTTC.

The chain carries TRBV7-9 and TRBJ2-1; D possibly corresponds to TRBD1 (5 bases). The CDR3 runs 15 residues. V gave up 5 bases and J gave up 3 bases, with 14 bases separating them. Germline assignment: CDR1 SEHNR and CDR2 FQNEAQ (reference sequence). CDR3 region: CASSQGLVYYNEQFF. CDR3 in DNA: TGTGCCAGCAGCCAGGGCCTCGTCTACTACAATGAGCAGTTCTTC.

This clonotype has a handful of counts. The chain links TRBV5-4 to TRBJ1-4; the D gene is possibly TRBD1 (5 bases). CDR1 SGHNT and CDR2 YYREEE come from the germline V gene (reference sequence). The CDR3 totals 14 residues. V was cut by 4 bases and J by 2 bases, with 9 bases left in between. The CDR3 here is CASSEGFTNEKLFF. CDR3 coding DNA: TGTGCCAGCAGCGAGGGGTTTACTAATGAAAAACTGTTTTTT.

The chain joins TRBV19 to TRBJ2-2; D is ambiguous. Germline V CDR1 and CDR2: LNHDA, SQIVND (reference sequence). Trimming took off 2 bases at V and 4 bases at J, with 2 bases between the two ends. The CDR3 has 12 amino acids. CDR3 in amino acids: CASSISTGELFF. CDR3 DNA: TGTGCCAGTAGTATAAGCACCGGGGAGCTGTTTTTT.

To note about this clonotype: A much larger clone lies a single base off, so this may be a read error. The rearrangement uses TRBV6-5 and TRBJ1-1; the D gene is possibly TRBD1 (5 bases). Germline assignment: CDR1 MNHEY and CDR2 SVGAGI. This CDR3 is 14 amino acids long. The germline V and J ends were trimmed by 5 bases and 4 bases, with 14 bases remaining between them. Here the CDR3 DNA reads TGTGCCAGCAGTGGGGACCGTTGGGGCACTGAAGCTTTCTTT. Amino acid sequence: CASSGDRWGTEAFF.

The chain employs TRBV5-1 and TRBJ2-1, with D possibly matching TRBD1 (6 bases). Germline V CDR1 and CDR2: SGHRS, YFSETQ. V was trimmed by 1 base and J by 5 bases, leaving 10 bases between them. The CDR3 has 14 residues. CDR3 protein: CASSLSGAHNEQFF. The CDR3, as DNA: TGCGCCAGCAGCTTGTCAGGGGCCCACAATGAGCAGTTCTTC.

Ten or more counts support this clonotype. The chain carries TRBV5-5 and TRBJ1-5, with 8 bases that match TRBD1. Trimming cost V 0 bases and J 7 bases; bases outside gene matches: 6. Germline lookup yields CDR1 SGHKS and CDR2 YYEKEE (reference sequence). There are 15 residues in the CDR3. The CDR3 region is CASSLGQGLGQPQHF. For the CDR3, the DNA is TGTGCCAGCAGCTTGGGACAGGGGTTGGGGCAGCCCCAGCATTTT.

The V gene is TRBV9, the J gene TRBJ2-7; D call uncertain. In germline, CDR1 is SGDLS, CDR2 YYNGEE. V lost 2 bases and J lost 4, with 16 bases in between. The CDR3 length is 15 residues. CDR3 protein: CASSVHETPRYEQYF. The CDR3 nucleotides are TGTGCCAGCAGCGTCCATGAGACACCAAGATACGAGCAGTACTTC.

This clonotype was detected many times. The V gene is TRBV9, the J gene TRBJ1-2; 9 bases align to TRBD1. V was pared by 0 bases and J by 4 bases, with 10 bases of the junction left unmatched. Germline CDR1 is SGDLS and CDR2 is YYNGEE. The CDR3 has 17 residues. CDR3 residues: CASSVGTGEFMSYGYTF. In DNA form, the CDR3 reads TGTGCCAGCAGCGTAGGGACAGGGGAATTCATGTCCTATGGCTACACCTTC.

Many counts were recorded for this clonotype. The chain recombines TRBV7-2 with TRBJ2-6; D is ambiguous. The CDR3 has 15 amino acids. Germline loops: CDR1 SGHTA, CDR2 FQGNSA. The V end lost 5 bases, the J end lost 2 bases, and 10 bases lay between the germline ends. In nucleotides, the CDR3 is TGTGCCAGCAGCGTGGGGTTCGCTGGGGCCAACGTCCTGACTTTC. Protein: CASSVGFAGANVLTF.

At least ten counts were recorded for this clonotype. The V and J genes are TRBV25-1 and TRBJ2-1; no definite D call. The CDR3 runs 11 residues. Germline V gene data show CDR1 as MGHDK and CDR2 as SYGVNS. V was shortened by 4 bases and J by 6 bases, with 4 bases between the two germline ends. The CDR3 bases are TGTGCCAGCAGTGGAGGCAATGAGCAGTTCTTC. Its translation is CASSGGNEQFF.

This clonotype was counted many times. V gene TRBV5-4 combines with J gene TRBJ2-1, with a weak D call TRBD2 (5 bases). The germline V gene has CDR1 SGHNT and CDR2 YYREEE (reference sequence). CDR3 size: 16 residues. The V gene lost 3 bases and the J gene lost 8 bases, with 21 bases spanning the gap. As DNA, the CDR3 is TGTGCCAGCAGCTCCGTCGGGTTCTCAGAGGGCGATGAGCAGTTCTTC. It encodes CASSSVGFSEGDEQFF.